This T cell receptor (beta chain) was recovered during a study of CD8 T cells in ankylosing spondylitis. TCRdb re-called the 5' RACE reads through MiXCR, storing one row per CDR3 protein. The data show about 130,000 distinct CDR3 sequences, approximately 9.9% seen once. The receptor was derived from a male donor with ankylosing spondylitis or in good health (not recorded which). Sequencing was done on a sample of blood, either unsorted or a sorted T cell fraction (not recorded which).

As DNA, the CDR3 is TGTGCCAGCAGGACCAGGACTAGCGGTACCTACGAGCAGTACTTC. Its translation is CASRTRTSGTYEQYF. The gene calls are TRBV2 and TRBJ2-7, with TRBD2 identical over 10 bases. Germline V lookup: CDR1 SNHLY, CDR2 FYNNEI. The CDR3 has 15 amino acids. V lost 6 bases and J lost 2; bases outside the gene matches: 7.